The 24 T cell receptor beta chains below come from one sample, sequenced in a study of blood T cell repertoires in COVID-19. Generated by immunoSEQ multiplex PCR, the TCRdb table keeps only in-frame clones and is missing some. The profile covers approximately 110,000 clones, with 86% appearing a single time and about 4.5% taken by the ten largest. The sample was peripheral blood. All receptors come from a man aged 35-49 years with acute or convalescent COVID-19.

CDR3 DNA sequence: TGTGCCAGCAGCGTTCTTGGGGGGACAGATACGCAGTATTTT. It yields the protein CASSVLGGTDTQYF. V is TRBV9 and J is TRBJ2-3; D is possibly TRBD2 (6 bases). The germline CDR1 and CDR2 sequences are SGDLS and YYNGEE. The CDR3 spans 14 residues. Trimming left V 2 bases short and J 3 bases short, with 10 bases between.

This clone occurred once. The chain has TRBV5-1 and TRBJ2-3, with 7 bases fitting TRBD2. In germline, CDR1 is SGHRS, CDR2 YFSETQ. This CDR3 has 15 residues. J was trimmed by 1 base and V by 0 bases; bases with no gene match: 2. As DNA, the CDR3 is TGCGCCAGCAGCTTGGCGGCGGGAGGCACAGATACGCAGTATTTT. This sequence encodes CASSLAAGGTDTQYF.

This rearrangement joins TRBV19 to TRBJ1-2, with 9 positions matching TRBD1. Trimming at V came to 5 bases and at J to 0 bases, leaving 10 bases not matched to a gene. The CDR3 is made up of 17 amino acids. Germline assignment: CDR1 LNHDA and CDR2 SQIVND (reference sequence). This CDR3 is CASSFGEQGAANYGYTF. The CDR3 DNA reads TGTGCCAGTAGTTTTGGTGAACAGGGGGCCGCTAACTATGGCTACACCTTC.

As regards this clone: A much more abundant neighbour one base away suggests this may be a read error. This rearrangement joins TRBV6-5 to TRBJ1-2; TRBD1 might be the D (6 bases). The CDR3 loop spans 14 amino acids. Germline V gene sequence: CDR1 MNHEY, CDR2 SVGAGI. Trimming took 5 bases from V and 1 from J, leaving 11 bases between them. The CDR3 region is CASSRGANNYGYTF. The DNA of the CDR3 is TGTGCCAGCAGTCGGGGGGCGAATAACTATGGCTACACCTTC.

The chain is built from TRBV5-7 and TRBJ1-5; the D gene is possibly TRBD1 (5 bases). TRBV5-7 is an open reading frame, and its role is uncertain. V lost 5 bases, J lost 2 bases, and 14 bases lay in between. The length of the CDR3 is 15 residues. CDR3 nucleotide sequence: TGTGCCAGCAGTTATTCGGGGGAAGGCAATCAGCCCCAGCATTTT. Protein sequence: CASSYSGEGNQPQHF.

This clone appeared a few times. This rearrangement joins TRBV2 to TRBJ2-2; 11 bases map to TRBD2. Germline V CDR1 and CDR2: SNHLY, FYNNEI. This CDR3 comprises 15 residues. J was trimmed by 7 bases and V by 7 bases; bases with no gene match: 8. The CDR3 DNA follows: TGTGCCAGCACCCTTAGCGGGGGGGTGAACGGGGAGCTGTTTTTT. Residues: CASTLSGGVNGELFF. Using reference TRBV2 and TRBJ2-2 for the parts outside the CDR3, the full variable domain is EPEVTQTPSHQVTQMGQEVILRCVPISNHLYFYWYRQILGQKVEFLVSFYNNEISEKSEIFDDQFSVERPDGSNFTLKIRSTKLEDSAMYFCASTLSGGVNGELFFGEGSRLTVL.

V gene TRBV19 combines with J gene TRBJ2-1, with 8 nucleotides matching TRBD1. The CDR3 runs 13 residues. J lost 12 bases, V lost 5 bases, and 9 bases had no gene match. Germline V gene sequence: CDR1 LNHDA, CDR2 SQIVND (reference sequence). As DNA, the CDR3 is TGTGCCAGTAGTTCCCCAGGGGGCAGAAGGCAGTTCTTC. Its translation: CASSSPGGRRQFF.

The chain carries TRBV4-1 and TRBJ2-5, with 7 bases identical to TRBD1. The CDR3 length is 14 residues. The germline gives CDR1 MGHRA, CDR2 YSYEKL. V was clipped by 3 bases and J by 2 bases; unmatched bases: 3. CDR3 DNA sequence: TGCGCCAGCAGCCAGATGGGACAGCAAGAGACCCAGTACTTC. Residues: CASSQMGQQETQYF.

The chain employs TRBV30 and TRBJ2-3, with TRBD2 identical over 14 bases. Germline V CDR1 and CDR2: GTSNPN, SVGIG (reference sequence). V lost 3 bases, J lost 5 bases, and 1 base stayed unmatched. There are 14 residues in the CDR3. The CDR3 region has the DNA TGTGCCTGGAGGGGACTAGCGGGAGTAGATACGCAGTATTTT. Amino acids: CAWRGLAGVDTQYF.

This chain joins TRBV7-3 and TRBJ1-1; TRBD1 aligns across 8 bases. The CDR3 is 13 residues long. After removal of 5 bases from V and 4 bases from J, the junction contained 3 bases not matched to a gene. Germline V gene lookup returns CDR1 SGHTA and CDR2 FQGTGA. CDR3 nucleotide sequence: TGTGCCAGCAGCCCTACAGGGGGCACTGAAGCTTTCTTT. It codes for CASSPTGGTEAFF.

This clone has only a few counts. V is TRBV6-6 and J is TRBJ1-2; 7 bases fit TRBD1. With 8 bases clipped from V and 6 bases from J, the junction kept 12 bases outside the gene matches. Germline loops: CDR1 MNHNY, CDR2 SVGAGI (reference sequence). CDR3 size: 14 residues. In DNA, the CDR3 is TGTGCCAGCCAAGGGCAGGGGGACCTTCATGGCTACACCTTC. Translated, it gives CASQGQGDLHGYTF.

Concerning this clone: The same CDR3 arises from other DNA sequences in this sample as well. The V and J genes are TRBV7-9 and TRBJ2-2; 15 nucleotides agree with TRBD2. This CDR3 has 16 residues. The V segment lost 5 bases and the J segment 8 bases; nucleotides outside the gene matches: 6. CDR1 is SEHNR and CDR2 is FQNEAQ in the germline V gene (reference sequence). CDR3 sequence reads: CASSPGLAGGTGELFF. In DNA, the CDR3 is TGTGCCAGCAGCCCCGGACTAGCGGGGGGGACTGGGGAGCTGTTTTTT.

This sequence joins TRBV30 and TRBJ1-2; TRBD1 is a possible D gene (6 bases). The CDR3 is 13 residues long. Between the trimmed V and J ends, which lost 5 bases and 2 bases, there was a span of 12 bases. Germline V gene data show CDR1 as GTSNPN and CDR2 as SVGIG (reference sequence). CDR3 loop: CAWARGQNYGYTF. The CDR3 nucleotides read TGTGCCTGGGCTCGGGGACAAAACTATGGCTACACCTTC.

This clone has a single count. The rearrangement joins TRBV29-1 to TRBJ2-1, with D perhaps matching TRBD2 (5 bases). This CDR3 contains 13 residues. Trimming stripped 6 bases from V and 7 bases from J, with 16 bases between. CDR1 is SQVTM and CDR2 is ANQGSEA in the germline V gene. The CDR3 DNA is TGCAGCGTCCCTGGAGGAGCTTTTAATGAGCAGTTCTTC. Amino acids: CSVPGGAFNEQFF.

The rearrangement links TRBV6-2 or TRBV6-3 to TRBJ2-1, with D perhaps matching TRBD1 (5 bases). V gave up 0 bases and J gave up 0 bases, with 12 bases separating them. The germline V gene has CDR1 MNHEY and CDR2 SVGEGT. The CDR3 totals 17 residues. CDR3 sequence (DNA): TGTGCCAGCAGTTACTCGCGGTTTACAGGCTCCTACAATGAGCAGTTCTTC. Translating it yields CASSYSRFTGSYNEQFF.

V and J are TRBV5-6 and TRBJ2-7; TRBD1 might be the D (6 bases). Trimming left V 4 bases short and J 0 bases short, with 14 bases between. Germline-derived CDR1 and CDR2 are SGHDT and YYEEEE. There are 15 residues in the CDR3. Here the CDR3 reads CASSRQDYSSYEQYF. As DNA, the CDR3 is TGTGCCAGCAGCAGACAGGATTACTCCTCCTACGAGCAGTACTTC.

The V and J genes are TRBV5-1 and TRBJ1-6, with TRBD1 identical over 7 bases. Germline trimming cut 0 bases from V and 7 bases from J; bases unmatched to any gene: 4. The CDR3 is 15 amino acids. Per the germline V gene, CDR1 is SGHRS and CDR2 is YFSETQ. The CDR3 reads CASSLGTGENSPLHF. The CDR3 DNA reads as TGCGCCAGCAGCTTGGGTACAGGGGAAAATTCACCCCTCCACTTT.

This chain links TRBV5-1 with TRBJ2-2, with D uncertain. Germline CDR1 SGHRS, CDR2 YFSETQ. V shed 1 base and J shed 1 base, with 5 bases lying between them. There are 14 residues in the CDR3. CDR3 nucleotide sequence: TGCGCCAGCAGCTTGATAGAGAACACCGGGGAGCTGTTTTTT. Translation gives CASSLIENTGELFF.

V is TRBV4-3 and J is TRBJ1-1; a weak D match, TRBD1 (5 bases). Germline CDR1 reads LGHNA; CDR2 reads YSLEER. The CDR3 is 16 residues long. The V and J ends lost 3 bases and 6 bases respectively, with 20 bases between them. CDR3 coding DNA: TGCGCCAGCAGCCAGGGCGCCCGGGGGGGGGAGGCTGAAGCTTTCTTT. The encoded protein is CASSQGARGGEAEAFF.

The chain combines TRBV20-1 with TRBJ2-7; 11 bases match TRBD2. Germline V gene lookup returns CDR1 DFQATT and CDR2 SNEGSKA (reference sequence). The length of the CDR3 is 14 residues. V trimming: 3 bases; J trimming: 7 bases; junction bases outside the gene matches: 8. The DNA for the CDR3 is TGCAGTGCTAGTTTGTTAGCGGGAGGGGGGGAGCAGTACTTC. Translating gives CSASLLAGGGEQYF.

CDR3 in amino acids: CASSLADGQYYEQYF. In DNA, the CDR3 is TGTGCCAGCAGCTTAGCTGATGGGCAGTACTACGAGCAGTACTTC. The chain carries TRBV7-8 and TRBJ2-7; D remains unclear. CDR3 size: 15 residues. Trimming took 0 bases from V and 3 from J, leaving 12 bases between them. Germline-derived CDR1 and CDR2 are SGHVS and FQNEAQ. The full variable domain, in which reference TRBV7-8 and TRBJ2-7 provide the parts outside the CDR3, is GAGVSQSPRYKVAKRGQDVALRCDPISGHVSLFWYQQALGQGPEFLTYFQNEAQLDKSGLPSDRFFAERPEGSVSTLKIQRTQQEDSAVYLCASSLADGQYYEQYFGPGTRLTVT.

CDR3 nucleotides: TGTGCCAGTTCCACGGCAGGGGGCCAAGCCAAAAACATTCAGTACTTC. Translated: CASSTAGGQAKNIQYF. This chain joins TRBV19 and TRBJ2-4, with TRBD1 matching 8 bases. CDR3 length equals 16 residues. V was clipped by 8 bases and J by 0 bases; unmatched bases: 9. The V gene's germline CDR1 is LNHDA and CDR2 SQIVND (reference sequence).

This clone occurred a few times. V is TRBV3-1 (or the pseudogene TRBV3-2) and J is TRBJ2-3; the D is unclear. There are 14 residues in the CDR3. V was trimmed by 2 bases and J by 4 bases, leaving 10 bases between them. In germline, CDR1 is LGHDT, CDR2 YNNKEL (reference sequence). The CDR3 DNA is TGTGCCAGCAGCCAATTAGAGCTCCCAGATACGCAGTATTTT. This gives the protein CASSQLELPDTQYF.

J is TRBJ2-1 and V is TRBV7-9; D perhaps matches TRBD2 (6 bases). The length of the CDR3 is 16 residues. Trimming shortened V by 1 base and J by 3 bases, and 13 bases separated the two germline ends. The germline V gene has CDR1 SEHNR and CDR2 FQNEAQ (reference sequence). The CDR3 sequence: CASSLDRGTVYNEQFF. The CDR3 nucleotides are TGTGCCAGCAGCTTAGACCGGGGGACTGTCTACAATGAGCAGTTCTTC.